This T cell receptor (beta chain) was obtained from a study of blood T cell repertoires in COVID-19. As originally analysed: Estimation of nucleated cell counts was performed using reference gene primer amplification. Measured with immunoSEQ multiplex PCR; TCRdb has only the in-frame clones, and not every one. V and J calls and clone size follow that table, whereas D and trimming were derived from the DNA. The sample has over 30,000 clones, roughly 88% seen once. The TCR sequence derives from a human donor in a cohort sampled during active COVID-19. Sequences were obtained from peripheral blood.

The CDR3 loop is CASSVGEVGTEAFF. CDR3 coding DNA: TGTGCCAGCAGCGTAGGTGAGGTCGGCACTGAAGCTTTCTTT. The rearrangement links TRBV9 to TRBJ1-1, with D hard to call. With 0 bases removed from V and 4 bases from J, the gap between germline ends came to 10 bases. The CDR3 has 14 residues. Germline assignment: CDR1 SGDLS and CDR2 YYNGEE. Variable domain in full (rest from reference TRBV9 and TRBJ1-1): DSGVTQTPKHLITATGQRVTLRCSPRSGDLSVYWYQQSLDQGLQFLIQYYNGEERAKGNILERFSAQQFPDLHSELNLSSLELGDSALYFCASSVGEVGTEAFFGQGTRLTVV.